This entry concerns a single T cell receptor beta chain. A J-beta primer mix and a sample-barcoded 5' primer were used in a second PCR of about 6 to 12 cycles. TCRdb re-called the 5' RACE reads with MiXCR, one entry per CDR3 protein. The profile shows some 560,000 distinct CDR3 sequences, about 27% of them singletons. V was pared by 6 bases and J by 2 bases, with 3 bases of the junction left unmatched. CDR3 length: 17 amino acids. Germline CDR1 and CDR2: LGHDT and YNNKEL (reference sequence). This sample is part of a study of blood T cells in healthy people across ages. The same sample was also studied in work on T cells of mothers and their children. That source notes: Thymic selection molds TCR recombination output in a comparable way in related and unrelated pairs.

The TCR comes from a boy younger than 10 in good health. Sample: blood. The chain is built from TRBV3-1 and TRBJ2-6, with TRBD2 matching over 14 bases. The CDR3 nucleotides are TGTGCCAGCAGGAGACTAGCGGGGGGGCCTGGGGCCAACGTCCTGACTTTC. Encoded protein: CASRRLAGGPGANVLTF.